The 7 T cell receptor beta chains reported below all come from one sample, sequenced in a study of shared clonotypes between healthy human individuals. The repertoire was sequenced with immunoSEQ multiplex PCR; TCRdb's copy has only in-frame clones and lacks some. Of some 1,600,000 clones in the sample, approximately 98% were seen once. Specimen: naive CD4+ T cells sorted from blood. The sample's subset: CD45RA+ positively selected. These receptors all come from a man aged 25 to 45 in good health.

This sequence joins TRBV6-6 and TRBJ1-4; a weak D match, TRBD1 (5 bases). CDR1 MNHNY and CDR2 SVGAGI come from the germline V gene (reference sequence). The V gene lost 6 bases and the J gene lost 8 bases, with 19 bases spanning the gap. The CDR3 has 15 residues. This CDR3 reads CASSHSGQVGEKLFF. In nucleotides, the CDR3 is TGTGCCAGCAGCCACTCGGGGCAGGTGGGCGAAAAACTGTTTTTT.

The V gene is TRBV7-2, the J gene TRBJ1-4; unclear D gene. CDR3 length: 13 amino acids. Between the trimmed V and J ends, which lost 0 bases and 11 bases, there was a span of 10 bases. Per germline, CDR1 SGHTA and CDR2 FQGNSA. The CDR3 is CASSLAHVGKLFF. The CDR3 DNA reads TGTGCCAGCAGCTTAGCCCACGTTGGGAAACTGTTTTTT.

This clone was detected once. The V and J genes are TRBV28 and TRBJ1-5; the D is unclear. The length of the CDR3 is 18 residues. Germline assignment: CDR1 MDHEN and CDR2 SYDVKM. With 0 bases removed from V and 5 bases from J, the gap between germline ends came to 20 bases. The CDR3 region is CASSLWFMRGELDQPQHF. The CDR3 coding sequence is TGTGCCAGCAGTTTATGGTTTATGCGGGGAGAGCTGGATCAGCCCCAGCATTTT.

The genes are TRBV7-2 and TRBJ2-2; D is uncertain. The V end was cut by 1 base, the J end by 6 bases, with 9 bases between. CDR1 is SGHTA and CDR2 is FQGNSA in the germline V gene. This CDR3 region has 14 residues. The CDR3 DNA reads TGTGCCAGCAGCTTAGGATGGGCCGCCGGGGAGCTGTTTTTT. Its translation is CASSLGWAAGELFF.

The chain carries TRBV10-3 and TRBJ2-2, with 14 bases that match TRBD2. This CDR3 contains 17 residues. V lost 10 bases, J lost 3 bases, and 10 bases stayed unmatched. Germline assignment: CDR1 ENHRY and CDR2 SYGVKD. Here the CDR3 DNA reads TGTGCCACGCAAGGGACTAGCGGGAGTACTTACACCGGGGAGCTGTTTTTT. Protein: CATQGTSGSTYTGELFF.

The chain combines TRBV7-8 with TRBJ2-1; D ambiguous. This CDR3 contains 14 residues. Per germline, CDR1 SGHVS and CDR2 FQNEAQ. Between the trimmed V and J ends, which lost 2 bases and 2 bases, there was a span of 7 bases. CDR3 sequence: CASSLPGPYNEQFF. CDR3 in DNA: TGTGCCAGCAGCTTACCAGGCCCCTACAATGAGCAGTTCTTC.

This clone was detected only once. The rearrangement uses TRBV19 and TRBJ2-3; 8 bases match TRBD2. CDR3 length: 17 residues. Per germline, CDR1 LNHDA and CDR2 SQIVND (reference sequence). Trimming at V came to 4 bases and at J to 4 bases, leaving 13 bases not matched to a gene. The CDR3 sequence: CASSTQRLAHKADTQYF. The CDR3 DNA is TGTGCCAGTAGTACCCAGCGACTAGCGCACAAGGCAGATACGCAGTATTTT.